Shown below are 10 T cell receptor beta chains from a single sample sequenced in a study of T cells in Graves' hyperthyroidism and ophthalmopathy. TCR beta CDR3 regions were amplified from RNA. The HTBI primer set drove a first-round RT-PCR of the TCR CDR3. TCRdb redid the calling of the multiplex PCR reads with MiXCR, one entry per CDR3 protein. The sample lists about 420,000 distinct CDR3 sequences, less than 20% occurring once. The specimen sequenced was blood. The receptors shown here come from a woman between 18 and 29 years old with Graves' hyperthyroidism.

The V call is TRBV6-1, the J call TRBJ2-2, with D perhaps assigned TRBD1 or TRBD2 (5 bases each). Between the trimmed V and J ends, which lost 8 bases and 7 bases, there was a span of 14 bases. This CDR3 spans 13 amino acids. The germline gives CDR1 MNHNS, CDR2 SASEGT. Here the CDR3 reads CASRWGPHGELFF. The CDR3 DNA sequence: TGTGCCAGCCGATGGGGACCCCACGGGGAGCTGTTTTTT.

In its sample, this clonotype was seen once. It may be a read error: a sequence one base away is much more abundant. The CDR3 reads CASSGQGPDTQYF. CDR3 in DNA: TGCGCCAGCAGTGGTCAGGGGCCAGATACGCAGTATTTT. V usage is TRBV10-1 and J usage is TRBJ2-3; D is possibly TRBD1 (6 bases). The CDR3 sequence is 13 residues long. Germline CDR1 is WNHNN and CDR2 is SYGVQD (reference sequence). Deletions cut 4 bases from V and 4 bases from J, with 9 bases between.

This clonotype was counted ten times or more. The chain links TRBV11-2 to TRBJ2-1, with D unresolved. Germline CDR1 reads SGHAT; CDR2 reads FQNNGV. The CDR3 is 12 amino acids. Trimming removed 5 bases from V and 11 bases from J, with 13 bases in between. CDR3 sequence reads: CASSPAERQQFF. The CDR3 nucleotides are TGTGCCAGCAGCCCGGCGGAGCGACAGCAGTTCTTC. Drawing the rest from reference TRBV11-2 and TRBJ2-1, the complete variable domain is EAGVAQSPRYKIIEKRQSVAFWCNPISGHATLYWYQQILGQGPKLLIQFQNNGVVDDSQLPKDRFSAERLKGVDSTLKIQPAKLEDSAVYLCASSPAERQQFFGPGTRLTVL.

This clonotype was counted ten times or more. This rearrangement joins TRBV6-1 to TRBJ1-6; TRBD1 might be the D (6 bases). The CDR3 runs to 17 residues. The germline gives CDR1 MNHNS, CDR2 SASEGT. Trimming took off 1 base at V and 7 bases at J, with 17 bases between the two ends. The DNA of the CDR3 is TGTGCCAGCAGTGAAGGGACCGGGACAAAAGCGAATTCACCCCTCCACTTT. This translates into CASSEGTGTKANSPLHF.

This clonotype was detected many times. The chain employs TRBV28 and TRBJ1-1, with D maybe TRBD1 (5 bases). The CDR3 length is 14 residues. Trimming left V 6 bases short and J 2 bases short, with 13 bases between. The germline V gene has CDR1 MDHEN and CDR2 SYDVKM. CDR3 loop: CASSPPGGNTEAFF. The CDR3 bases are TGTGCCAGCAGCCCACCGGGGGGAAACACTGAAGCTTTCTTT.

This sequence joins TRBV4-1 and TRBJ2-7, with TRBD2 matching over 13 bases. V lost 2 bases to trimming and J lost 4 bases; unmatched junction nucleotides: 14. The CDR3 has 19 amino acids. The germline gives CDR1 MGHRA, CDR2 YSYEKL. The CDR3 nucleotides are TGCGCCAGCAGCCAAATGGTCACTAGCGGGAGGGGGTTGTGGTACGAGCAGTACTTC. Residues: CASSQMVTSGRGLWYEQYF.

This clonotype was seen only a few times. The V gene is TRBV7-9, the J gene TRBJ2-1; D gene unclear. Germline loops: CDR1 SEHNR, CDR2 FQNEAQ (reference sequence). V was clipped by 4 bases and J by 4 bases, with 14 bases between them. The CDR3 contains 15 residues. In DNA, the CDR3 is TGTGCCAGCAGCTCTCCGCGGTCTGGTTACAATGAGCAGTTCTTC. Translating gives CASSSPRSGYNEQFF.

Ten or more counts support this clonotype. V and J are TRBV20-1 and TRBJ2-3; D is undetermined. In germline, CDR1 is DFQATT, CDR2 SNEGSKA (reference sequence). This CDR3 contains 11 residues. Trimming removed 3 bases from V and 10 bases from J, with 11 bases in between. CDR3 nucleotides: TGCAGTGCTAGTAAAGGCTCAGCGCAGTATTTT. This sequence encodes CSASKGSAQYF.

This clonotype was detected only a few times. The J gene is TRBJ1-1, the V gene TRBV20-1; a possible D gene is TRBD1 (5 bases). This CDR3 comprises 12 residues. Deletions cut 5 bases from V and 4 bases from J, with 11 bases between. CDR1 is DFQATT, CDR2 SNEGSKA, per germline (reference sequence). CDR3: CSAWERGTEAFF. CDR3 coding DNA: TGCAGTGCTTGGGAGAGGGGCACTGAAGCTTTCTTT.

A few counts support this clonotype. The chain joins TRBV12-3 or TRBV12-4 to TRBJ2-1; maybe TRBD2 (6 bases). The CDR3 runs 14 residues. V dropped 6 bases and J dropped 5 bases, with 14 bases sitting between them. CDR3 DNA: TGTGCCAGCAGCTTGGGGAGGACTGACAATGAGCAGTTCTTC. Translated: CASSLGRTDNEQFF.